This entry features one T cell receptor (beta chain) sequence. Its antigen remains unidentified. The sample belongs to a study of cytomegalovirus exposure and HLA in healthy donors. Study results and limitations: Being indistinguishable, some V segments were excluded, TRBV6-2 and TRBV6-3 among them.

CDR1 SGHRS and CDR2 YFSETQ come from the germline V gene. The CDR3 contains 14 residues. Trimming pared 0 bases from V and 1 base from J, leaving 6 bases between. The PCR ran on 60 Vbeta and 13 Jbeta primers. Produced via immunoSEQ multiplex PCR; TCRdb's table is partial and in-frame only. Of roughly 200,000 clones detected, 75% to 90% appear once; the ten largest clones hold 0.65%. The sample taken for sequencing was PBMCs. The chain has TRBV5-1 and TRBJ2-3; D might be TRBD1 (5 bases). The sequence was collected from a boy younger than 18 in good health and CMV-seronegative. The CDR3 DNA follows: TGCGCCAGCAGCTTGGAAGGGGGCACAGATACGCAGTATTTT. Translation: CASSLEGGTDTQYF.